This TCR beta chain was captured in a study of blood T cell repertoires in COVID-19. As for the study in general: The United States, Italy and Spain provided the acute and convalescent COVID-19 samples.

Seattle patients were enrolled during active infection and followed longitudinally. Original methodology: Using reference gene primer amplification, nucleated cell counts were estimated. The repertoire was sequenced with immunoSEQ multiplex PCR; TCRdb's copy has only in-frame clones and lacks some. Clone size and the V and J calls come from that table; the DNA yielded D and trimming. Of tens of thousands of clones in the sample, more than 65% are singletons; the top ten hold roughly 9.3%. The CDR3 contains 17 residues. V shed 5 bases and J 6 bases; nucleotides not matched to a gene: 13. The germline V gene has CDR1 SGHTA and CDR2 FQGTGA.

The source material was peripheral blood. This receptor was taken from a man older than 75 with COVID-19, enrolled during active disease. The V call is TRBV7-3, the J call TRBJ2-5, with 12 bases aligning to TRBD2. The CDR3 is CASSPRPSGGDGQTQYF. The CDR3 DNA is TGTGCCAGCAGCCCCCGACCTAGCGGGGGGGACGGGCAGACCCAGTACTTC.